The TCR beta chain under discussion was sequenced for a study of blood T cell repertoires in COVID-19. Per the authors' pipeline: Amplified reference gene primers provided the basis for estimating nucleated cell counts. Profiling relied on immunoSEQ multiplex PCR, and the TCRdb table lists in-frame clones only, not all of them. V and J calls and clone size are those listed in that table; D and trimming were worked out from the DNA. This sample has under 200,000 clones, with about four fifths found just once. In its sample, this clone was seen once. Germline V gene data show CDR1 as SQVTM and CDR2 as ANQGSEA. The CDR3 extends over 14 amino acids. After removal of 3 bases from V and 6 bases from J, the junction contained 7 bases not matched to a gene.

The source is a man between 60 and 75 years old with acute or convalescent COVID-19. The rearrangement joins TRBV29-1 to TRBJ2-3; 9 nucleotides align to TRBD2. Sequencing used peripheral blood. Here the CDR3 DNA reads TGCAGCGTTGAGAAGGGCGGGAGGGGTGATACGCAGTATTTT. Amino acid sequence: CSVEKGGRGDTQYF.